This T cell receptor (beta chain) emerged from a study of identical twins. This CDR3 contains 15 residues. Trimming shortened V by 4 bases and J by 3 bases, and 19 bases separated the two germline ends. Germline V gene data show CDR1 as DFQATT and CDR2 as SNEGSKA (reference sequence). Template switching, a step in the protocol, added a universal primer site, and cDNA carried unique molecular identifiers. TCRdb ran MiXCR on the 5' RACE reads and lists one entry per CDR3 protein. The sample lists 120,000 to 150,000 distinct CDR3 sequences, under 4.5% occurring once. Specimen: memory T cells sorted from blood. This receptor was taken from a man in his late teens or twenties in good health. V gene TRBV20-1 combines with J gene TRBJ2-7; perhaps TRBD1 as D (5 bases). The chain's CDR3 is CSAKPRRGLFYEQYF. In nucleotides, the CDR3 is TGCAGTGCTAAGCCCCGAAGGGGCTTATTCTACGAGCAGTACTTC.